This T cell receptor (beta chain) came from a study of OX40 agonist ivuxolimab in advanced cancers. At the level of the study: Past anti-PD-1, anti-PD-L1 or anti-CTLA-4 therapy was accepted, and 40% to 50% had received some. Three patients showed partial responses: one hepatocellular carcinoma and two cutaneous melanoma cases. Findings and caveats of the study: Expanded clones tended on average to be more numerous among CD8+ T cells than CD4+. Within 6 weeks, CD4+ and CD8+ blood T cells expanded clonally at 0.1 to 3.0 mg/kg.

Produced via immunoSEQ multiplex PCR; TCRdb's table is partial and in-frame only. The sample lists approximately 80,000 clones; approximately 85% were seen once. The ends were cut back, 0 bases at V and 2 bases at J, with 7 bases in the middle. Germline CDR1 LNHDA, CDR2 SQIVND (reference sequence). The CDR3 is 14 residues long. Points on this clone: Its target is not known.

The sequences come from CD4+ or CD8+ T cells sorted from blood, collected in a trial of the OX40 agonist ivuxolimab. The chain couples TRBV19 to TRBJ2-5; TRBD1 is a possible D gene (5 bases). The TCR comes from an adult with an advanced solid tumor such as melanoma, head and neck, liver or kidney cancer. The CDR3 bases are TGTGCCAGTAGTATAGAAGGGGTACAAGAGACCCAGTACTTC. Amino acid sequence: CASSIEGVQETQYF.